A few counts support the clone carrying this T cell receptor beta chain. Its antigen is not identified. The data derive from a study of beta chain features in type 1 diabetes. Across the study: Healthy donors resembled patients in age, gender and cell yields. Study-wide findings and caveats: All four CD4+ subsets of Type 1 diabetes patients contained TCRB CDR3s that were moderately but significantly shorter. Because the template was cDNA, high-expressing cells might be over-represented. Type 1 diabetes patients had fewer VDJ junction insertions and more deletions.

The isolated RNA, all of it, was reverse transcribed, so expressed TCRB transcripts were what got sequenced. The repertoire was sequenced with immunoSEQ multiplex PCR; TCRdb's copy has only in-frame clones and lacks some. In the table there are under 200,000 clones, 6.5% to 10% of which are singletons. The ends were cut back, 0 bases at V and 0 bases at J, with 9 bases in the middle. Germline V gives CDR1 LNHNV, CDR2 YYDKDF (reference sequence). CDR3 length: 16 amino acids. Central memory, naive, regulatory and stem cell-like memory CD4+ cells were sorted by CD45RO/CCR7/CD25/CD127/CD95/CD27. The TCR was taken from a woman aged 18-29 years with type 1 diabetes. The source material was central memory CD4+ T cells from blood. J is TRBJ2-1 and V is TRBV15; possible D gene TRBD2, 5 bases. CDR3 in DNA: TGTGCCACCAGCAGAGACCCCGCGGGCTCCTACAATGAGCAGTTCTTC. Its protein is CATSRDPAGSYNEQFF. Full variable domain (rest looked up from reference TRBV15 and TRBJ2-1): DAMVIQNPRYQVTQFGKPVTLSCSQTLNHNVMYWYQQKSSQAPKLLFHYYDKDFNNEADTPDNFQSRRPNTSFCFLDIRSPGLGDTAMYLCATSRDPAGSYNEQFFGPGTRLTVL.